The sequence of this TCR beta chain was determined in a study of blood T cell repertoires in COVID-19. Study background: Acute and convalescent COVID-19 samples came from the United States, Italy and Spain.

Allocation to cohorts depended on clinical history reported by the participants. This CDR3 is built from 13 residues. V lost 7 bases to trimming and J lost 10 bases, with 17 bases between them. In the study's own analysis: Amplifying reference gene primers gave estimates of nucleated cell counts. The protocol was immunoSEQ multiplex PCR, while the TCRdb copy is restricted to in-frame clones and leaves out a portion. The V and J calls and clone size come from that table; D and trimming were worked out from the DNA. This table holds 200,000 to 250,000 clones, 80% to 90% found once. The TCR was taken from a middle-aged woman with acute COVID-19. Material for sequencing was PBMCs or T cells enriched from blood (not recorded which). This chain joins TRBV12-3 or TRBV12-4 and TRBJ1-5; tentatively, D is TRBD1 (5 bases). The CDR3 is CASKRGAAYPQHF. CDR3 in DNA: TGTGCCAGCAAAAGGGGCGCAGCCTACCCCCAGCATTTT.